This T cell receptor (beta chain) is from a study of T cell repertoires in cytomegalovirus infection. Overall study context: Peptides in the study included HLA-C-restricted and HLA-B-restricted CMV epitopes. An indication of both CMV infection and matching HLA type came from public TCR beta signatures.

The germline gives CDR1 MNHEY, CDR2 SMNVEV (reference sequence). V shed 1 base, J shed 5 bases, and the junction held 5 bases outside the gene matches. The CDR3 spans 16 residues. Study conclusions and caveats: Summed frequency of public TCR beta families distinguished CMV carriers with the relevant HLA. HLA-C-restricted CMV-specific TCR beta clonotypes prevailed in the ex vivo response.

As concerns this clonotype: Its target is unknown.

TCRdb processed the reads anew with MiXCR; each CDR3 protein has one entry. The sample lists tens of thousands of distinct CDR3 sequences; about 29% were seen once. This receptor was identified in a human donor in good health (CMV status not recorded). Some clones in this sample may be carry-over from other donors' samples. V gene TRBV27 combines with J gene TRBJ2-1; 10 bases agree with TRBD2. The input for sequencing was CD8+ T cells from cultured PBMCs, taken from culture after CMV antigen stimulation. This chain's CDR3 is CASSLWASGGNNEQFF. CDR3 DNA: TGTGCCAGCAGTTTATGGGCTAGCGGGGGTAACAATGAGCAGTTCTTC.